What follows are 9 T cell receptor beta chains derived from one specimen sequenced in a study of PD-1 and CTLA-4 blockade in melanoma. Sequenced by immunoSEQ multiplex PCR; TCRdb stores in-frame clones only, minus some. The table lists tens of thousands of clones, 88% of them singletons. This specimen consisted of CD8+ T cells from peripheral blood, obtained before anti-PD-1 treatment. These receptor sequences come from a human donor with melanoma.

The chain uses TRBV27 and TRBJ2-7; 7 bases map to TRBD2. Germline lookup yields CDR1 MNHEY and CDR2 SMNVEV (reference sequence). The CDR3 length is 15 residues. With 5 bases clipped from V and 2 bases from J, the junction kept 9 bases outside the gene matches. DNA for the CDR3: TGTGCCAGCAGTCCGAGCGGGGCGGGCGCCTACGAGCAGTACTTC. Protein sequence: CASSPSGAGAYEQYF.

This sequence joins TRBV19 and TRBJ2-3, with D perhaps being TRBD1 or TRBD2 (5 bases each). Germline loops: CDR1 LNHDA, CDR2 SQIVND (reference sequence). Between the trimmed V and J ends, which lost 1 base and 5 bases, there was a span of 13 bases. The CDR3 covers 15 residues. For the CDR3, the DNA is TGTGCCAGTAGTATAGCGGTCAGGGAGATAGATACGCAGTATTTT. This translates into CASSIAVREIDTQYF.

The chain has TRBV4-1 and TRBJ1-5; D is unclear. With 2 bases removed from V and 4 bases from J, the gap between germline ends came to 6 bases. CDR1 and CDR2 from the germline V gene are MGHRA and YSYEKL. The CDR3 covers 13 residues. The CDR3: CASSQSKNQPQHF. CDR3 in DNA: TGCGCCAGCAGCCAATCCAAGAATCAGCCCCAGCATTTT.

The gene calls are TRBV6-5 and TRBJ1-5; D not resolved. The CDR3 covers 13 residues. Trimming took 4 bases from V and 4 from J, leaving 8 bases between them. Germline values: CDR1 MNHEY, CDR2 SVGAGI. The CDR3 DNA reads as TGTGCCAGCAGTTCAGGACCGAATCAGCCCCAGCATTTT. It encodes CASSSGPNQPQHF.

The genes are TRBV7-8 and TRBJ2-1, with 8 bases aligning to TRBD1. Germline CDR1 and CDR2: SGHVS and FQNEAQ. Trimming cost V 4 bases and J 4 bases; bases outside gene matches: 3. The CDR3 runs 14 residues. The CDR3 protein is CASSSQGAYNEQFF. DNA for the CDR3: TGTGCCAGCAGCTCCCAGGGGGCGTACAATGAGCAGTTCTTC. The full variable domain, completed using reference TRBV7-8 and TRBJ2-1, is GAGVSQSPRYKVAKRGQDVALRCDPISGHVSLFWYQQALGQGPEFLTYFQNEAQLDKSGLPSDRFFAERPEGSVSTLKIQRTQQEDSAVYLCASSSQGAYNEQFFGPGTRLTVL.

The CDR3 region has the DNA TGTGCCAGCAGCTACCCCGGGACGCTCCCCGCATCCTACGAGCAGTACTTC. It encodes CASSYPGTLPASYEQYF. The chain uses TRBV7-9 and TRBJ2-7; TRBD1 or TRBD2 may be the D gene (5 bases each). This CDR3 region has 17 residues. Trimming removed 4 bases from V and 1 base from J, with 20 bases in between. CDR1 SEHNR and CDR2 FQNEAQ come from the germline V gene (reference sequence).

V usage is TRBV11-2 and J usage is TRBJ2-3, with a tentative D call TRBD1 (5 bases). This CDR3 spans 14 amino acids. Trimming pared 5 bases from V and 1 base from J, leaving 10 bases between. Germline CDR1 SGHAT, CDR2 FQNNGV. The CDR3 DNA reads as TGTGCCAGCAGCGGGGCCGGCGGCACAGATACGCAGTATTTT. Residues: CASSGAGGTDTQYF.

The chain joins TRBV29-1 to TRBJ2-7, with D unresolved. Germline lookup yields CDR1 SQVTM and CDR2 ANQGSEA. Trimming cost V 0 bases and J 9 bases, with 9 bases left between them. The CDR3 extends over 11 amino acids. The DNA for the CDR3 is TGCAGCGTTGAAGAGGTATCCTCGCAGTACTTC. Its protein product is CSVEEVSSQYF.

This sequence joins TRBV7-8 and TRBJ2-3; D possibly uses TRBD1 or TRBD2 (5 bases each). V was cut by 7 bases and J by 2 bases, with 16 bases left in between. CDR3 length: 15 residues. Germline assignment: CDR1 SGHVS and CDR2 FQNEAQ. CDR3 region: CASNPGPGNTDTQYF. CDR3 in DNA: TGTGCCAGCAACCCGGGACCAGGAAACACAGATACGCAGTATTTT.